This TCR beta chain emerged from a study of cytomegalovirus exposure and HLA in healthy donors. The germline CDR1 and CDR2 sequences are SQVTM and ANQGSEA. CDR3 length: 13 amino acids. Trimming cost V 6 bases and J 4 bases; bases outside gene matches: 8. Samples came from healthy bone marrow donors. Whole-study results and caveats: Researchers reported from a later analysis that most CMV-associated TCR beta chains appeared HLA-restricted. The study put 150 or so TCR beta chains on its list as cytomegalovirus-associated.

A multiplex PCR was run with 60 Vbeta primers and 13 Jbeta primers. Sequenced by immunoSEQ multiplex PCR; TCRdb stores in-frame clones only, minus some. The table has around 200,000 clones, about three quarters seen once. A note on this clone: Its antigen is not known.

This rearrangement joins TRBV29-1 to TRBJ2-7, with 8 bases lining up with TRBD2. The receptor was derived from a young man in good health and CMV-seronegative. Sample: PBMCs. The CDR3 DNA reads TGCAGCGTCACTAGCGGATCCACTTACGAGCAGTACTTC. Its translation is CSVTSGSTYEQYF.